The 25 T cell receptor beta chains listed next were all sequenced from one sample in a study of T-cell memory formation after mild COVID-19. Each CDR3 protein gets one entry after TCRdb re-called the 5' RACE reads with MiXCR. Of roughly 600,000 distinct CDR3 sequences listed, about a sixth are singletons. Sequencing was done on a sample of PBMCs or a T cell subset sorted from them (not recorded which). Every receptor here comes from an adult woman who had mild COVID-19 (a few samples of this study predate the infection). Cell type and time point are not known.

The chain combines TRBV5-1 with TRBJ1-2, with D hard to call. With 3 bases removed from V and 0 bases from J, the gap between germline ends came to 9 bases. Germline loops: CDR1 SGHRS, CDR2 YFSETQ. The length of the CDR3 is 14 residues. CDR3 DNA: TGCGCCAGCAGCTCCATACTGGCTAACTATGGCTACACCTTC. It yields the protein CASSSILANYGYTF.

The genes are TRBV24-1 and TRBJ1-1, with TRBD1 as a possible D gene (6 bases). There are 14 residues in the CDR3. Germline V gene sequence: CDR1 KGHDR, CDR2 SFDVKD. Trimming took off 9 bases at V and 3 bases at J, with 16 bases between the two ends. The CDR3 is CATQSGGAHTEAFF. DNA for the CDR3: TGTGCCACCCAGTCGGGGGGGGCCCACACTGAAGCTTTCTTT.

V gene TRBV6-2 or TRBV6-3 combines with J gene TRBJ2-7; TRBD1 aligns across 8 bases. The V segment lost 2 bases and the J segment 2 bases; nucleotides outside the gene matches: 5. The germline V gene has CDR1 MNHEY and CDR2 SVGEGT. The CDR3 sequence is 15 residues long. In DNA, the CDR3 is TGTGCCAGCAGTTACAAGCTGGACAGGGCCTACGAGCAGTACTTC. The encoded protein is CASSYKLDRAYEQYF.

This clonotype was counted a few times. The rearrangement uses TRBV9 and TRBJ1-2; tentatively, D is TRBD1 (6 bases). CDR1 SGDLS and CDR2 YYNGEE come from the germline V gene. This CDR3 has 14 amino acids. V was trimmed by 3 bases and J by 5 bases, leaving 14 bases between them. The CDR3 here is CASSAQGGGYGYTF. The CDR3 nucleotides read TGTGCCAGCAGCGCACAGGGCGGGGGGTATGGCTACACCTTC.

This clonotype was detected a few times. The chain uses TRBV24-1 and TRBJ2-1, with 13 bases fitting TRBD2. The V gene end was trimmed by 5 bases and the J gene end by 10 bases; junction bases not matched to a gene: 7. This CDR3 contains 15 residues. The V gene's germline CDR1 is KGHDR and CDR2 SFDVKD. CDR3 nucleotide sequence: TGTGCCACCAGTGGTCCGACTAGCGGGAGGCCCGAGCAGTTCTTC. Its protein is CATSGPTSGRPEQFF.

This clonotype came up a few times. The gene calls are TRBV29-1 and TRBJ2-7; D is perhaps TRBD1 or TRBD2 (5 bases each). Per germline, CDR1 SQVTM and CDR2 ANQGSEA. Trimming left V 0 bases short and J 2 bases short, with 14 bases between. There are 15 residues in the CDR3. The CDR3, as DNA: TGCAGCGTTGAAGATCAAGGGACGGCCCCCTACGAGCAGTACTTC. It is translated as CSVEDQGTAPYEQYF.

V and J are TRBV7-6 and TRBJ2-5, with 8 positions matching TRBD2. Germline-derived CDR1 and CDR2 are SGHVS and FNYEAQ. Trimming at V came to 5 bases and at J to 0 bases, leaving 8 bases not matched to a gene. The CDR3 extends over 16 amino acids. The CDR3 loop is CASSPMRGEYQETQYF. The CDR3 nucleotides are TGTGCCAGCAGCCCTATGCGGGGGGAGTACCAAGAGACCCAGTACTTC. Based on the CDR3 plus reference TRBV7-6 and TRBJ2-5, the full variable domain is GAGVSQSPRYKVTKRGQDVALRCDPISGHVSLYWYRQALGQGPEFLTYFNYEAQQDKSGLPNDRFSAERPEGSISTLTIQRTEQRDSAMYRCASSPMRGEYQETQYFGPGTRLLVL.

The genes are TRBV28 and TRBJ2-7, with 7 bases that match TRBD2. The CDR3 totals 16 residues. V was pared by 4 bases and J by 2 bases, with 11 bases of the junction left unmatched. In germline, CDR1 is MDHEN, CDR2 SYDVKM. In nucleotides, the CDR3 is TGTGCCAGCAGTTCTTTAGGTAGCGGGCGGCCCTACGAGCAGTACTTC. Translation gives CASSSLGSGRPYEQYF.

In its sample, this clonotype was seen many times. The rearrangement links TRBV7-2 to TRBJ2-1, with D uncertain. CDR3 length: 11 amino acids. Germline V gives CDR1 SGHTA, CDR2 FQGNSA. V gave up 4 bases and J gave up 10 bases, with 8 bases separating them. In DNA form, the CDR3 reads TGTGCCAGCAGCTCCCGACGGGAGCAGTTCTTC. Its protein product is CASSSRREQFF.

The rearrangement uses TRBV11-1 and TRBJ2-7; D is uncertain. V dropped 5 bases and J dropped 3 bases, with 14 bases sitting between them. CDR1 and CDR2 from the germline V gene are SGHAT and FQDESV (reference sequence). This CDR3 spans 14 amino acids. The CDR3 DNA is TGTGCCAGCAGCCGATCGGACGGAGACTACGAGCAGTACTTC. Protein: CASSRSDGDYEQYF.

This clonotype was detected a few times. The chain has TRBV6-2 or TRBV6-3 and TRBJ2-1; D unresolved. Germline V CDR1 and CDR2: MNHEY, SVGEGT. The CDR3 contains 13 residues. V was shortened by 2 bases and J by 5 bases, with 7 bases between the two germline ends. The CDR3 loop reads CASSYGGDNEQFF. The CDR3 DNA sequence: TGTGCCAGCAGTTACGGCGGTGACAATGAGCAGTTCTTC.

This clonotype came up a few times. This chain links TRBV12-3 or TRBV12-4 with TRBJ2-1; 8 nucleotides agree with TRBD2. V was pared by 6 bases and J by 0 bases, with 7 bases of the junction left unmatched. The CDR3 length is 16 residues. In nucleotides, the CDR3 is TGTGCCAGCAGATCTACTAGCGGTAGCTCCTACAATGAGCAGTTCTTC. Amino acid sequence: CASRSTSGSSYNEQFF.

This clonotype was seen a handful of times. The chain joins TRBV28 to TRBJ2-3; 11 bases line up with TRBD1. The germline V gene has CDR1 MDHEN and CDR2 SYDVKM. V was pared by 3 bases and J by 2 bases, with 7 bases of the junction left unmatched. CDR3 length: 17 amino acids. The DNA of the CDR3 is TGTGCCAGCAGTTTGGGTGGACAGGGGGCGATCACAGATACGCAGTATTTT. This translates into CASSLGGQGAITDTQYF.

The chain has TRBV29-1 and TRBJ1-1; a possible D gene is TRBD1 (5 bases). Germline V gene lookup returns CDR1 SQVTM and CDR2 ANQGSEA. The CDR3 extends over 13 amino acids. V gave up 1 base and J gave up 5 bases, with 11 bases separating them. CDR3 bases: TGCAGCGTTGAAGGCGGGGGAGGTACTGAAGCTTTCTTT. Translated: CSVEGGGGTEAFF.

The chain joins TRBV30 to TRBJ1-6; tentative D call: TRBD1 (5 bases). Trimming left V 0 bases short and J 9 bases short, with 18 bases between. CDR1 is GTSNPN, CDR2 SVGIG, per germline (reference sequence). The CDR3 consists of 16 residues. Here the CDR3 reads CAWSVLKGKGSSPLHF. Here the CDR3 DNA reads TGTGCCTGGAGTGTCTTGAAGGGGAAGGGGAGTTCACCCCTCCACTTT.

The table lists this clonotype with many counts. The rearrangement joins TRBV7-6 to TRBJ2-5; 7 bases line up with TRBD1. Trimming at V came to 1 base and at J to 4 bases, leaving 3 bases not matched to a gene. Germline values: CDR1 SGHVS, CDR2 FNYEAQ. The CDR3 is 14 amino acids. This CDR3 reads CASSLGAGGETQYF. Here the CDR3 DNA reads TGTGCCAGCAGCTTAGGCGCAGGGGGAGAGACCCAGTACTTC. Full variable domain (rest looked up from reference TRBV7-6 and TRBJ2-5): GAGVSQSPRYKVTKRGQDVALRCDPISGHVSLYWYRQALGQGPEFLTYFNYEAQQDKSGLPNDRFSAERPEGSISTLTIQRTEQRDSAMYRCASSLGAGGETQYFGPGTRLLVL.

The V call is TRBV12-3 or TRBV12-4, the J call TRBJ2-1, with 7 bases that match TRBD2. The CDR3 sequence is 15 residues long. With 3 bases clipped from V and 1 base from J, the junction kept 3 bases outside the gene matches. The CDR3 reads CASSLGGKSYNEQFF. DNA of the CDR3: TGTGCCAGCAGTTTGGGGGGGAAGTCCTACAATGAGCAGTTCTTC.

The chain employs TRBV24-1 and TRBJ2-2; perhaps D is TRBD1 or TRBD2 (5 bases each). Trimming took 9 bases from V and 1 from J, leaving 11 bases between them. Germline values: CDR1 KGHDR, CDR2 SFDVKD. The CDR3 runs to 14 residues. CDR3 residues: CATQPGRNTGELFF. CDR3 in DNA: TGTGCCACCCAACCGGGGCGGAACACCGGGGAGCTGTTTTTT.

V gene TRBV7-8 combines with J gene TRBJ2-4; tentatively, D is TRBD1 (5 bases). CDR1 is SGHVS and CDR2 is FQNEAQ in the germline V gene. V was pared by 6 bases and J by 1 base, with 16 bases between. The CDR3 totals 16 residues. CDR3 sequence (DNA): TGTGCCAGCAGTCCAGGGTTCACCCCTGCCAAAAACATTCAGTACTTC. This sequence encodes CASSPGFTPAKNIQYF.

The chain employs TRBV6-5 and TRBJ2-7; 11 bases map to TRBD1. The CDR3 totals 14 residues. With V trimmed by 8 bases and J by 3 bases, 6 bases remained unmatched. CDR1 MNHEY and CDR2 SVGAGI come from the germline V gene. CDR3 in DNA: TGTGCCAGCCGCGTCGGGACAGGGGGCTACGAGCAGTACTTC. This translates into CASRVGTGGYEQYF.

This clonotype was picked up a small number of times. This chain uses TRBV11-2 with TRBJ1-3; D might be TRBD1 (6 bases). Per the germline V gene, CDR1 is SGHAT and CDR2 is FQNNGV. Trimming took off 2 bases at V and 0 bases at J, with 20 bases between the two ends. The CDR3 runs 19 residues. This CDR3 is CASSLKGTSIRGSGNTIYF. CDR3 in DNA: TGTGCCAGCAGCTTAAAGGGGACAAGCATCAGGGGCTCTGGAAACACCATATATTTT.

The genes are TRBV4-1 and TRBJ2-7, with 8 bases that match TRBD1. The CDR3 loop spans 14 amino acids. Germline V gene data show CDR1 as MGHRA and CDR2 as YSYEKL. The V and J ends lost 3 bases and 3 bases, in that order; junction bases with no gene match: 4. The DNA of the CDR3 is TGCGCCAGCAGCCAGGGACAGGAGTTCTACGAGCAGTACTTC. This encodes CASSQGQEFYEQYF.

J is TRBJ1-2 and V is TRBV29-1, with 10 bases matching TRBD1. J gave up 6 bases and V 6 bases, and 10 bases lay outside the gene matches. In germline, CDR1 is SQVTM, CDR2 ANQGSEA. The CDR3 has 14 residues. The CDR3 protein is CSVGNRQGAHGYTF. In DNA form, the CDR3 reads TGCAGCGTGGGGAACCGACAGGGGGCTCATGGCTACACCTTC.

The chain links TRBV4-2 to TRBJ2-5; a possible D gene is TRBD2 (5 bases). CDR1 is LGHNA and CDR2 is YNFKEQ in the germline V gene. V was trimmed by 1 base and J by 5 bases, leaving 14 bases between them. The CDR3 spans 15 residues. CDR3 nucleotides: TGTGCCAGCAGCCAAGGGAGCGGAGGCGGGGAGACCCAGTACTTC. It translates to CASSQGSGGGETQYF.

This clonotype turned up a few times. The chain links TRBV6-1 to TRBJ2-1, with D perhaps TRBD2 (5 bases). Per germline, CDR1 MNHNS and CDR2 SASEGT. V lost 5 bases to trimming and J lost 5 bases, with 19 bases between them. The CDR3 totals 16 residues. This CDR3 reads CASSLELGLLNNEQFF. For the CDR3, the DNA is TGTGCCAGCAGTCTCGAACTTGGACTTCTTAACAATGAGCAGTTCTTC.